These 25 T cell receptor beta chains came from one sample sequenced in a study of blood T cell repertoires in COVID-19. The table came from immunoSEQ multiplex PCR; TCRdb's copy has only in-frame clones and leaves some out. Among some 400,000 clones listed, roughly 90% were seen once. The sample was peripheral blood. The receptor source for this set is a man aged 18 to 29 with active or convalescent COVID-19.

This clone is a singleton in its sample. The CDR3 spells CASSLARFYEQYF. DNA for the CDR3: TGTGCCAGCAGTTTAGCCAGGTTCTACGAGCAGTACTTC. The chain joins TRBV27 to TRBJ2-7; no firm D call. The CDR3 covers 13 residues. The V and J ends lost 2 bases and 3 bases respectively, with 8 bases between them. CDR1 and CDR2 from the germline V gene are MNHEY and SMNVEV (reference sequence).

The chain uses TRBV9 and TRBJ2-3; 12 bases agree with TRBD2. Germline CDR1 reads SGDLS; CDR2 reads YYNGEE. The CDR3 loop spans 16 amino acids. Trimming at V came to 3 bases and at J to 4 bases, leaving 6 bases not matched to a gene. The CDR3 is CASSGLAGGRADTQYF. CDR3 sequence (DNA): TGTGCCAGCAGCGGCCTAGCGGGAGGGAGGGCAGATACGCAGTATTTT.

The chain uses TRBV6-6 and TRBJ1-2, with 7 bases that match TRBD1. This CDR3 is 15 amino acids long. The germline V gene encodes CDR1 MNHNY and CDR2 SVGAGI (reference sequence). With V trimmed by 6 bases and J by 3 bases, 10 bases remained unmatched. CDR3 sequence (DNA): TGTGCCAGCAGCAGTACAGGGGAATCGGACTATGGCTACACCTTC. Translated: CASSSTGESDYGYTF.

The chain is built from TRBV28 and TRBJ1-6; D perhaps matches TRBD1 (6 bases). Germline V gene data show CDR1 as MDHEN and CDR2 as SYDVKM. The V and J ends lost 1 base and 8 bases respectively, with 12 bases between them. The CDR3 is made up of 15 amino acids. Written as DNA, the CDR3 is TGTGCCAGCAGTTTATCAGGGGCGTTTGATTCACCCCTCCACTTT. Residues: CASSLSGAFDSPLHF.

There are many counts of this clone. V and J are TRBV2 and TRBJ1-2, with TRBD1 matching over 8 bases. CDR3 length: 14 residues. CDR1 is SNHLY, CDR2 FYNNEI, per germline. V lost 6 bases to trimming and J lost 8 bases; unmatched junction nucleotides: 11. CDR3 DNA: TGTGCCAGCAGGGACCAACTACAGGGGGGAGGCTACACCTTC. This encodes CASRDQLQGGGYTF.

The chain carries TRBV4-1 and TRBJ1-2, with TRBD1 identical over 11 bases. Germline loops: CDR1 MGHRA, CDR2 YSYEKL. The CDR3 loop spans 16 amino acids. V gave up 1 base and J gave up 2 bases; unmatched junction bases: 3. DNA of the CDR3: TGCGCCAGCAGCCAAGTGGGGACAGGGGGGAACTATGGCTACACCTTC. It translates to CASSQVGTGGNYGYTF.

V is TRBV28 and J is TRBJ1-5; the match to TRBD1 covers 9 bases. The CDR3 covers 16 residues. CDR1 and CDR2 from the germline V gene are MDHEN and SYDVKM. J lost 1 base, V lost 5 bases, and 6 bases had no gene match. CDR3 amino acids: CASSKKQGASNQPQHF. In DNA form, the CDR3 reads TGTGCCAGCAGTAAGAAACAGGGGGCGAGCAATCAGCCCCAGCATTTT.

The chain links TRBV25-1 to TRBJ2-3; D gene uncertain. CDR1 and CDR2 from the germline V gene are MGHDK and SYGVNS. V was trimmed by 1 base and J by 2 bases, leaving 7 bases between them. This CDR3 spans 14 amino acids. CDR3 amino acids: CASSESLDTDTQYF. As DNA, the CDR3 is TGTGCCAGCAGTGAATCCTTAGACACAGATACGCAGTATTTT.

The rearrangement uses TRBV5-1 and TRBJ1-5; no clear D. This CDR3 contains 13 residues. Trimming took 9 bases from V and 4 from J, leaving 14 bases between them. Per germline, CDR1 SGHRS and CDR2 YFSETQ. This CDR3 reads CAIPTRANQPQHF. CDR3 sequence (DNA): TGCGCCATCCCCACGAGGGCGAATCAGCCCCAGCATTTT.

The V gene is TRBV24-1, the J gene TRBJ2-1; TRBD2 matches at 12 bases. CDR1 KGHDR and CDR2 SFDVKD come from the germline V gene. V gave up 9 bases and J gave up 9 bases; unmatched junction bases: 14. The CDR3 spans 16 residues. The CDR3 loop reads CATDAGASGRVGEQFF. For the CDR3, the DNA is TGTGCCACCGACGCGGGGGCTAGCGGGAGGGTAGGTGAGCAGTTCTTC.

The chain couples TRBV6-5 to TRBJ2-7; D might be TRBD2 (6 bases). CDR1 and CDR2 (germline): MNHEY, SVGAGI. The CDR3 has 14 residues. Trimming took off 6 bases at V and 0 bases at J, with 12 bases between the two ends. Here the CDR3 DNA reads TGTGCCAGCAGGGAGGGTGGATCCTCCTACGAGCAGTACTTC. It specifies CASREGGSSYEQYF.

The CDR3 sequence: CASSSGFRPYEQYF. CDR3 DNA: TGTGCCAGCAGCTCAGGCTTTAGGCCCTACGAGCAGTACTTC. V and J are TRBV7-9 and TRBJ2-7; D is unclear. V shed 4 bases and J shed 2 bases, with 12 bases lying between them. This CDR3 spans 14 amino acids. The germline V gene encodes CDR1 SEHNR and CDR2 FQNEAQ (reference sequence).

The chain combines TRBV7-8 with TRBJ2-7; D is perhaps TRBD2 (6 bases). Trimming cost V 4 bases and J 2 bases, with 15 bases left between them. This CDR3 has 15 residues. Germline CDR1 and CDR2: SGHVS and FQNEAQ. The CDR3 here is CASSWGDSSTYEQYF. The CDR3 coding sequence is TGTGCCAGCAGCTGGGGGGATAGCAGTACCTACGAGCAGTACTTC.

The rearrangement uses TRBV18 and TRBJ2-1; D not certain. The V gene's germline CDR1 is KGHSH and CDR2 LQKENI. The CDR3 is made up of 13 amino acids. V was cut by 3 bases and J by 6 bases, with 9 bases left in between. The CDR3 loop reads CASSPNSGNEQFF. The CDR3 DNA reads as TGTGCCAGCTCACCCAACTCAGGCAATGAGCAGTTCTTC.

This clone was observed once. The chain combines TRBV9 with TRBJ2-5; a possible D gene is TRBD1 (5 bases). Looked up from germline, CDR1 is SGDLS and CDR2 is YYNGEE. Trimming shortened V by 4 bases and J by 4 bases, and 17 bases separated the two germline ends. This CDR3 has 15 residues. The CDR3 is CASSPSLGPRETQYF. In DNA form, the CDR3 reads TGTGCCAGCAGCCCCTCTTTGGGGCCCCGAGAGACCCAGTACTTC.

This chain links TRBV28 with TRBJ1-5; 9 bases agree with TRBD1. The CDR3 length is 16 residues. Germline values: CDR1 MDHEN, CDR2 SYDVKM. V gave up 6 bases and J gave up 2 bases; unmatched junction bases: 8. The CDR3 coding sequence is TGTGCCAGCAGGAACCGGGACAGGGTGGGCAATCAGCCCCAGCATTTT. Its translation is CASRNRDRVGNQPQHF.

This sequence joins TRBV30 and TRBJ1-1; 7 positions match TRBD1. Per the germline V gene, CDR1 is GTSNPN and CDR2 is SVGIG (reference sequence). There are 14 residues in the CDR3. V trimming: 3 bases; J trimming: 4 bases; junction bases outside the gene matches: 8. CDR3 DNA sequence: TGTGCCTGGAGGGTGAGGGGGCTCGTCACTGAAGCTTTCTTT. It translates to CAWRVRGLVTEAFF.

The CDR3 sequence: CASSAGQLNYGYTF. CDR3 bases: TGTGCCAGCAGTGCAGGACAACTGAACTATGGCTACACCTTC. The chain employs TRBV27 and TRBJ1-2; the D gene is possibly TRBD1 (5 bases). The length of the CDR3 is 14 residues. CDR1 and CDR2 (germline): MNHEY, SMNVEV (reference sequence). The germline V and J ends were trimmed by 5 bases and 2 bases, with 12 bases remaining between them.

This sequence joins TRBV2 and TRBJ2-7, with TRBD2 matching 11 bases. This CDR3 is 15 amino acids long. V dropped 5 bases and J dropped 5; count of bases not matched to a gene: 8. CDR1 is SNHLY and CDR2 is FYNNEI in the germline V gene. CDR3 region: CASSLTSGAYHEQYF. DNA for the CDR3: TGTGCCAGCAGTCTGACTAGCGGGGCCTACCACGAGCAGTACTTC.

V gene TRBV12-3 or TRBV12-4 combines with J gene TRBJ1-1; D unclear. The CDR3 contains 13 residues. Trimming cost V 3 bases and J 1 base, with 6 bases left between them. The DNA of the CDR3 is TGTGCCAGCAGTTTCTCCCCGAACACTGAAGCTTTCTTT. Its protein is CASSFSPNTEAFF.

The rearrangement uses TRBV6-2 or TRBV6-3 and TRBJ2-1, with 11 nucleotides matching TRBD2. Losses at the gene ends were 4 bases for V and 7 bases for J; bases not matched to a gene: 12. Germline V gene sequence: CDR1 MNHEY, CDR2 SVGEGT. The CDR3 runs to 17 residues. CDR3 DNA: TGTGCCAGCAGTTTGGGCCTGGGGCTAGCGGGGGGAAATGAGCAGTTCTTC. It yields the protein CASSLGLGLAGGNEQFF.

The chain joins TRBV5-1 to TRBJ1-1, with TRBD1 matching over 7 bases. The CDR3 is 14 residues long. V dropped 2 bases and J dropped 4; count of bases not matched to a gene: 5. Germline CDR1 SGHRS, CDR2 YFSETQ. The CDR3 DNA reads TGCGCCAGCAGCTTCGGACGACAGGGCACTGAAGCTTTCTTT. It codes for CASSFGRQGTEAFF.

CDR3 sequence: CASMWSGLGEKLFF. CDR3 bases: TGTGCCAGTATGTGGTCAGGATTGGGTGAAAAACTGTTTTTT. This sequence joins TRBV19 and TRBJ1-4; D is uncertain. The CDR3 contains 14 residues. V lost 7 bases to trimming and J lost 7 bases, with 16 bases between them. Germline CDR1 LNHDA, CDR2 SQIVND (reference sequence).

As to this clone: The same CDR3 is also encoded by other DNA sequences in this sample. The chain has TRBV11-3 and TRBJ2-7, with 7 bases fitting TRBD2. Per the germline V gene, CDR1 is SGHNT and CDR2 is YENEEA. J was trimmed by 0 bases and V by 8 bases; bases with no gene match: 7. This CDR3 has 14 residues. In DNA form, the CDR3 reads TGTGCCAGCTCCCTGGGGGGGGACTCCTACGAGCAGTACTTC. Translation: CASSLGGDSYEQYF.

About this clone: At one of its ends the junction is not consistent with the germline gene, which may arise from a read error. The chain employs TRBV7-9 and TRBJ1-2; TRBD1 aligns across 8 bases. The CDR3 is 12 amino acids. Germline V gene data show CDR1 as SEHNR and CDR2 as FQNEAQ (reference sequence). CDR3 nucleotide sequence: TGTGCCAGCAGCAGGGATTCGGAGGACAGGGCCTTC. This gives the protein CASSRDSEDRAF.